This T cell receptor (beta chain) was profiled in a study of siplizumab effects on memory and regulatory T cells. Study results and caveats: In siplizumab cultures, the suppressive function of proliferating Tregs remained unconfirmed. Naive T cells seemed more diverse than memory cells; they also seemed major alloresponse contributors. Alloreactive sequences that could be traced to unstimulated CD4+ memory cells showed a significant reduction under siplizumab.

This clone was seen once. Its matching antigen is unknown. The germline gives CDR1 SGHTA, CDR2 FQGNSA. This CDR3 contains 12 residues. V was cut by 8 bases and J by 4 bases, with 11 bases left in between. Assays covered around 10^5 TCR templates per sample. Profiled with immunoSEQ multiplex PCR; TCRdb holds only in-frame clones, not every one. The data contain about 98,000 clones, around nine tenths of them singletons. The origin of this receptor is a human donor in good health. The sequenced sample consisted of CD4+ T cells sorted from blood. V usage is TRBV7-2 and J usage is TRBJ1-2; D possibly corresponds to TRBD1 (6 bases). CDR3 sequence reads: CASRTASYGYTF. CDR3 nucleotide sequence: TGTGCCAGCCGGACAGCCTCCTATGGCTACACCTTC. Full variable domain (remainder filled in from reference TRBV7-2 and TRBJ1-2): GAGVSQSPSNKVTEKGKDVELRCDPISGHTALYWYRQSLGQGLEFLIYFQGNSAPDKSGLPSDRFSAERTGGSVSTLTIQRTQQEDSAVYLCASRTASYGYTFGSGTRLTVV.